This note documents a single T cell receptor beta chain sequence. Its target is not known. The CD4+ fraction was divided into a CD45RA+ naive subset and a CD45RA-negative memory subset. This record belongs to a study of shared clonotypes between healthy human individuals. General observations from the study: Larger estimated richness was generally recorded for naive subsets relative to memory subsets.

The protocol was immunoSEQ multiplex PCR, while the TCRdb copy is restricted to in-frame clones and leaves out a portion. This table has fewer than 3 million clones, just under 95% appearing once. Material for sequencing was naive CD4+ T cells from PBMCs. Documented subset: CD45RA+ positively selected. This clonotype was sampled from a man between 18 and 29 years old in good health. Some clones in this sample may be carry-over from other donors' samples.

The CDR3 spells CASSPDGGGPADTQYF. The DNA of the CDR3 is TGCGCCAGCAGCCCAGATGGTGGTGGACCGGCAGATACGCAGTATTTT. This chain uses TRBV5-1 with TRBJ2-3, with D uncertain. This CDR3 is built from 16 residues. From germline, CDR1 is SGHRS and CDR2 YFSETQ. V lost 4 bases and J lost 4, with 19 bases in between. The whole variable domain, filled in from reference TRBV5-1 and TRBJ2-3, reads KAGVTQTPRYLIKTRGQQVTLSCSPISGHRSVSWYQQTPGQGLQFLFEYFSETQRNKGNFPGRFSGRQFSNSRSEMNVSTLELGDSALYLCASSPDGGGPADTQYFGPGTRLTVL.